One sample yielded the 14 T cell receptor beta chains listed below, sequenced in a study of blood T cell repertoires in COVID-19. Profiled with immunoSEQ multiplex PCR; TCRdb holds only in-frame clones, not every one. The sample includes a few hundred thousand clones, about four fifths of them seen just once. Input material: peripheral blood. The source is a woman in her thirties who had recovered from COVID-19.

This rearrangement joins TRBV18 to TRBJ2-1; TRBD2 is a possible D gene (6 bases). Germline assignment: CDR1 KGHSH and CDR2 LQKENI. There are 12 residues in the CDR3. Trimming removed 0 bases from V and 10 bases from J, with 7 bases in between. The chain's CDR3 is CASSPPSGEQFF. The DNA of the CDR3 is TGTGCCAGCTCACCACCAAGCGGGGAGCAGTTCTTC. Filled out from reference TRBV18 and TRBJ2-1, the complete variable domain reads NAGVMQNPRHLVRRRGQEARLRCSPMKGHSHVYWYRQLPEEGLKFMVYLQKENIIDESGMPKERFSAEFPKEGPSILRIQQVVRGDSAAYFCASSPPSGEQFFGPGTRLTVL.

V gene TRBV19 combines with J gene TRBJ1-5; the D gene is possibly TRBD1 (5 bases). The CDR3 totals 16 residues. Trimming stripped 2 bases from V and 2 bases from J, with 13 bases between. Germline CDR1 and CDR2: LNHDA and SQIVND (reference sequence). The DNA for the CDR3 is TGTGCCAGTAGTATAACGGGAGGAGGGGGCAATCAGCCCCAGCATTTT. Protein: CASSITGGGGNQPQHF.

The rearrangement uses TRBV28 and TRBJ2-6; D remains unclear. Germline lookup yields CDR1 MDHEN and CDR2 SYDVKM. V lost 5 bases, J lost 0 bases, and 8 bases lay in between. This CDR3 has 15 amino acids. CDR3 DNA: TGTGCCAGCAGTCGTCAACTCTCTGGGGCCAACGTCCTGACTTTC. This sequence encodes CASSRQLSGANVLTF. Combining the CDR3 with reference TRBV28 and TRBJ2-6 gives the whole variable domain DVKVTQSSRYLVKRTGEKVFLECVQDMDHENMFWYRQDPGLGLRLIYFSYDVKMKEKGDIPEGYSVSREKKERFSLILESASTNQTSMYLCASSRQLSGANVLTFGAGSRLTVL.

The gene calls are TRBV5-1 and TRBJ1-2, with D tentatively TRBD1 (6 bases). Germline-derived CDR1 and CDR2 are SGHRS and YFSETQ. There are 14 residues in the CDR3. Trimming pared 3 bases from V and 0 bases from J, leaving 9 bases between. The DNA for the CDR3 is TGCGCCAGCAGCTCAGGGGATTCTAACTATGGCTACACCTTC. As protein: CASSSGDSNYGYTF.

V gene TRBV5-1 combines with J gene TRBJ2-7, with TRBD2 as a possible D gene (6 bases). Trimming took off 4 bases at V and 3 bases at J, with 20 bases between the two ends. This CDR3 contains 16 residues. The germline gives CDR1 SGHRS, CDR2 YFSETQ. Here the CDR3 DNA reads TGCGCCAGCAGCCGAACCGGGACTGGCTCATTCTACGAGCAGTACTTC. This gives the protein CASSRTGTGSFYEQYF.

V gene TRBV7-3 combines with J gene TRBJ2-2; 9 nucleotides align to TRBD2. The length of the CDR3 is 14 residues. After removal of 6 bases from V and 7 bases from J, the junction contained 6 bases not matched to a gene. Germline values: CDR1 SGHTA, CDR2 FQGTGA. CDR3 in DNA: TGTGCCAGCAGTTCTAGCGGGAAGGGCGGGGAGCTGTTTTTT. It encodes CASSSSGKGGELFF.

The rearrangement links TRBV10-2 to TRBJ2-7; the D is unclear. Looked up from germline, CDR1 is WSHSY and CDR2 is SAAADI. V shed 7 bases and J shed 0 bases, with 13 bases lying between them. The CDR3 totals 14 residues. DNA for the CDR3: TGCGCCAGCATTCCTCGGGTACTCTCCTACGAGCAGTACTTC. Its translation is CASIPRVLSYEQYF.

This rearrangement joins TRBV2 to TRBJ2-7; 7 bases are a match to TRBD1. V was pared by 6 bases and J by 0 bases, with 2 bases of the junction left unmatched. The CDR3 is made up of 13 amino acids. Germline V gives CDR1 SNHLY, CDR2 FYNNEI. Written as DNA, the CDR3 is TGTGCCAGCAGGAGGGACAGCTCCTACGAGCAGTACTTC. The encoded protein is CASRRDSSYEQYF.

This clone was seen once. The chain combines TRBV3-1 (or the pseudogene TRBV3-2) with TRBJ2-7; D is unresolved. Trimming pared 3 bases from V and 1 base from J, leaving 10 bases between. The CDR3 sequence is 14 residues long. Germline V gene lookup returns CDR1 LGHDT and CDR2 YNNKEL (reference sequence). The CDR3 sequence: CASSHLHSSYEQYF. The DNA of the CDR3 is TGTGCCAGCAGCCATTTGCACAGTTCCTACGAGCAGTACTTC.

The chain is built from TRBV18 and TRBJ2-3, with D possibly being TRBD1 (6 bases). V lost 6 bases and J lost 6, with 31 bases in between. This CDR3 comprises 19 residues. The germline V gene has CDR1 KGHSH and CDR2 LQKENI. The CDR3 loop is CASSLRTVRATVGADTQYF. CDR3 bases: TGTGCCAGCTCTCTTCGGACAGTTCGTGCTACAGTGGGGGCGGATACGCAGTATTTT.

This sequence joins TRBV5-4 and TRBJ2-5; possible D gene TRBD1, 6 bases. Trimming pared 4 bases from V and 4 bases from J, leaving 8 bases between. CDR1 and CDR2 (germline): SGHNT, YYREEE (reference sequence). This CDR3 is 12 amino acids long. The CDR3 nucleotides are TGTGCCAGCAGCACGACAGGAGAGACCCAGTACTTC. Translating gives CASSTTGETQYF.

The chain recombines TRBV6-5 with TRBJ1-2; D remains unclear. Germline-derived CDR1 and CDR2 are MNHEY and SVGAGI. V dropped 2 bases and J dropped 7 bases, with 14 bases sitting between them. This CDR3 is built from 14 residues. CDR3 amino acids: CASSYIGIRAGYTF. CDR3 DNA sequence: TGTGCCAGCAGTTACATCGGGATTCGGGCTGGCTACACCTTC.

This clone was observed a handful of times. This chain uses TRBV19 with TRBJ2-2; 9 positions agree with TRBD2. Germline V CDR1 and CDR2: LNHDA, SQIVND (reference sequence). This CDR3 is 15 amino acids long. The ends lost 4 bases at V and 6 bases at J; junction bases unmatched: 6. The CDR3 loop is CASSNGGRVPGELFF. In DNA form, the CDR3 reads TGTGCCAGTAGTAACGGCGGGAGGGTCCCCGGGGAGCTGTTTTTT.

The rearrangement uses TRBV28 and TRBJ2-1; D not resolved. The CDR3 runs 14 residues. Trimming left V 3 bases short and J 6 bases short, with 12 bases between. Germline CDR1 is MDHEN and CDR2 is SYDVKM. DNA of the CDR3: TGTGCCAGCAGTTTGCCTGGCCCTGGCAATGAGCAGTTCTTC. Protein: CASSLPGPGNEQFF.